This T cell receptor (beta chain) was captured in a study of T cell responses to AZD1222 COVID-19 vaccine. Looking at the study overall: Pooling of second doses given at about 4 or about 12 weeks was done.

Findings of the study overall: In a largely white British group with more females than males, clonal diversity was possibly underestimated. Spike-specific TCRs gained breadth and depth after people received two AZD1222 doses. Among those given AZD1222, only five to seven were seropositive at baseline.

Concerning this clone itself: Its antigen is unidentified.

The protocol was immunoSEQ multiplex PCR, while the TCRdb copy is restricted to in-frame clones and leaves out a portion. The table records 120,000 to 150,000 clones, 88% of them present only once. CDR3 length: 17 amino acids. Germline V gene data show CDR1 as ENHRY and CDR2 as SYGVKD. Trimming took 4 bases from V and 7 from J, leaving 25 bases between them. The rearrangement links TRBV10-3 to TRBJ1-2; D call uncertain. The source of this sequence is an adult in good health. Sequencing was performed on peripheral blood, taken on day 0 of AZD1222 vaccination. The DNA of the CDR3 is TGTGCCATCAGTGGTCAAGTGCTTGATTTTGTGGGAGGTGGCTACACCTTC. Protein sequence: CAISGQVLDFVGGGYTF.